These 22 T cell receptor beta chains came from one sample sequenced in a study of cytomegalovirus exposure and HLA in healthy donors. The PCR made use of 60 Vbeta and 13 Jbeta primers. Some clones are missing from TCRdb's copy, which holds only in-frame ones; the method was immunoSEQ multiplex PCR. The table lists about 140,000 clones, around 78% of them singletons. Sequences were obtained from PBMCs. These receptor sequences come from a male donor in good health and CMV-seronegative.

The chain couples TRBV5-4 to TRBJ2-1; 13 bases agree with TRBD2. This CDR3 is built from 16 residues. Germline CDR1 SGHNT, CDR2 YYREEE (reference sequence). J lost 1 base, V lost 4 bases, and 2 bases had no gene match. DNA for the CDR3: TGTGCCAGCAGCCCGACTAGCGGGGGGTCCTACAATGAGCAGTTCTTC. Translation: CASSPTSGGSYNEQFF.

The V and J genes are TRBV6-6 and TRBJ1-5; no clear D. CDR3 length: 14 amino acids. V lost 1 base and J 4 bases, leaving 8 bases between the germline ends. The germline CDR1 and CDR2 sequences are MNHNY and SVGAGI (reference sequence). The CDR3 DNA sequence: TGTGCCAGCAGTTACTATGGAGGTAATCAGCCCCAGCATTTT. Its protein is CASSYYGGNQPQHF.

The J gene is TRBJ1-1, the V gene TRBV5-1; 10 nucleotides align to TRBD1. Germline V gene data show CDR1 as SGHRS and CDR2 as YFSETQ. This CDR3 comprises 17 residues. J was trimmed by 1 base and V by 4 bases; bases with no gene match: 10. CDR3 nucleotides: TGCGCCAGCAGCCCGGAGGACAGGGGGTATAGGAACACTGAAGCTTTCTTT. Its protein product is CASSPEDRGYRNTEAFF.

The chain employs TRBV15 and TRBJ2-1, with D unresolved. V was pared by 1 base and J by 7 bases, with 8 bases between. Germline-derived CDR1 and CDR2 are LNHNV and YYDKDF (reference sequence). CDR3 length: 13 amino acids. As DNA, the CDR3 is TGTGCCACCAGCAGAGGACTCCTAAATGAGCAGTTCTTC. Amino acid sequence: CATSRGLLNEQFF.

This chain joins TRBV5-6 and TRBJ1-5; 8 nucleotides line up with TRBD1. J gave up 7 bases and V 4 bases, and 4 bases lay outside the gene matches. The CDR3 runs 13 residues. Germline loops: CDR1 SGHDT, CDR2 YYEEEE. In DNA form, the CDR3 reads TGTGCCAGCAGCCCGACAGGGGCCCAGCCCCAGCATTTT. Protein: CASSPTGAQPQHF.

This clone was recorded only once. The gene calls are TRBV7-9 and TRBJ1-3; no clear D gene. This CDR3 contains 12 residues. Trimming left V 5 bases short and J 7 bases short, with 9 bases between. The germline gives CDR1 SEHNR, CDR2 FQNEAQ (reference sequence). Here the CDR3 DNA reads TGTGCCAGCAGCCTCACGCGGAACACCATATATTTT. Encoded protein: CASSLTRNTIYF.

The DNA for the CDR3 is TGTGCCAGCAGCTTAAAGGGAGGCCGTAATGAAAAACTGTTTTTT. It yields the protein CASSLKGGRNEKLFF. The chain links TRBV7-6 to TRBJ1-4; D gene ambiguous. The length of the CDR3 is 15 residues. The V end lost 2 bases, the J end lost 4 bases, and 11 bases lay between the germline ends. Germline lookup yields CDR1 SGHVS and CDR2 FNYEAQ. Full variable domain (remainder filled in from reference TRBV7-6 and TRBJ1-4): GAGVSQSPRYKVTKRGQDVALRCDPISGHVSLYWYRQALGQGPEFLTYFNYEAQQDKSGLPNDRFSAERPEGSISTLTIQRTEQRDSAMYRCASSLKGGRNEKLFFGSGTQLSVL.

V usage is TRBV5-5 and J usage is TRBJ2-3, with D unclear. V gave up 4 bases and J gave up 6 bases, with 15 bases separating them. This CDR3 spans 14 amino acids. The germline CDR1 and CDR2 sequences are SGHKS and YYEKEE (reference sequence). As DNA, the CDR3 is TGTGCCAGCAGCCCAACGACTTTCCCCGATACGCAGTATTTT. It codes for CASSPTTFPDTQYF.

The gene calls are TRBV2 and TRBJ1-4, with a tentative D call TRBD1 (6 bases). V was cut by 8 bases and J by 4 bases, with 14 bases left in between. Per germline, CDR1 SNHLY and CDR2 FYNNEI. The CDR3 loop spans 14 amino acids. For the CDR3, the DNA is TGTGCCAGCGGCAGGGGTGGCAATAATGAAAAACTGTTTTTT. Translation: CASGRGGNNEKLFF.

The CDR3 DNA reads as TGTGCCAGTAGCGGACTAGCGGGCTTTGGTGGCACAGATACGCAGTATTTT. Translating gives CASSGLAGFGGTDTQYF. V and J are TRBV19 and TRBJ2-3, with 11 bases that match TRBD2. The CDR3 totals 17 residues. Germline V gene sequence: CDR1 LNHDA, CDR2 SQIVND (reference sequence). After removal of 6 bases from V and 1 base from J, the junction contained 9 bases not matched to a gene. The variable domain in full, with the rest retrieved from reference TRBV19 and TRBJ2-3, is DGGITQSPKYLFRKEGQNVTLSCEQNLNHDAMYWYRQDPGQGLRLIYYSQIVNDFQKGDIAEGYSVSREKKESFPLTVTSAQKNPTAFYLCASSGLAGFGGTDTQYFGPGTRLTVL.

The V call is TRBV2, the J call TRBJ2-7, with D possibly TRBD2 on 6 matching bases. The CDR3 has 13 amino acids. V lost 7 bases to trimming and J lost 3 bases, with 13 bases between them. Germline lookup yields CDR1 SNHLY and CDR2 FYNNEI. This chain's CDR3 is CASKRADNYEQYF. The CDR3 region has the DNA TGTGCCAGCAAGCGGGCAGACAACTACGAGCAGTACTTC.

The chain joins TRBV7-9 to TRBJ2-2, with a possible D match to TRBD1 (6 bases). V was trimmed by 5 bases and J by 0 bases, leaving 16 bases between them. In germline, CDR1 is SEHNR, CDR2 FQNEAQ (reference sequence). The length of the CDR3 is 17 residues. DNA of the CDR3: TGTGCCAGCAGCACACCTGACAGGCTCGCGAACACCGGGGAGCTGTTTTTT. Translated: CASSTPDRLANTGELFF.

CDR3 protein: CASSLPTGPLWGYTF. CDR3 nucleotide sequence: TGTGCCAGCAGCTTGCCGACAGGGCCTCTATGGGGCTACACCTTC. The chain carries TRBV5-6 and TRBJ1-2; the match to TRBD1 covers 7 bases. Germline loops: CDR1 SGHDT, CDR2 YYEEEE. This CDR3 has 15 amino acids. Unmatched junction bases numbered 11, after V lost 1 base and J lost 8 bases.

This clone was counted a single time. The CDR3 reads CAIPGGRGTEETQYF. The CDR3 DNA sequence: TGTGCCATCCCAGGGGGCCGTGGGACCGAAGAGACCCAGTACTTC. The chain is built from TRBV2 and TRBJ2-5, with 8 bases fitting TRBD1. Germline trimming cut 10 bases from V and 3 bases from J; bases unmatched to any gene: 13. This CDR3 has 15 residues. Per the germline V gene, CDR1 is SNHLY and CDR2 is FYNNEI.

This chain links TRBV30 with TRBJ1-2; the D is unclear. The CDR3 is 13 residues long. The germline V gene has CDR1 GTSNPN and CDR2 SVGIG (reference sequence). V gave up 3 bases and J gave up 0 bases, with 8 bases separating them. This CDR3 is CAWRSGSNYGYTF. CDR3 bases: TGTGCCTGGAGAAGTGGCTCTAACTATGGCTACACCTTC.

The gene calls are TRBV7-9 and TRBJ1-4; D might be TRBD1 (5 bases). Per the germline V gene, CDR1 is SEHNR and CDR2 is FQNEAQ (reference sequence). With 5 bases removed from V and 2 bases from J, the gap between germline ends came to 15 bases. The CDR3 runs to 16 residues. The CDR3 DNA sequence: TGTGCCAGCAGCGAAGGCAAGACAGCCACTAATGAAAAACTGTTTTTT. Protein product: CASSEGKTATNEKLFF.

CDR3 sequence reads: CASSVGQFPGNSPLHF. In DNA, the CDR3 is TGTGCCAGCAGCGTAGGTCAGTTCCCGGGGAATTCACCCCTCCACTTT. The J gene is TRBJ1-6, the V gene TRBV9; no clear D. The V end was cut by 0 bases, the J end by 7 bases, with 14 bases between. This CDR3 has 16 residues. CDR1 is SGDLS, CDR2 YYNGEE, per germline.

This clone was detected only a few times. V is TRBV6-5 and J is TRBJ1-6; maybe TRBD1 (5 bases). CDR3 length equals 15 residues. Germline V CDR1 and CDR2: MNHEY, SVGAGI. Deletions cut 5 bases from V and 4 bases from J, with 12 bases between. CDR3 amino acids: CASSPGTMYNSPLHF. The CDR3 nucleotides are TGTGCCAGCAGTCCCGGGACTATGTATAATTCACCCCTCCACTTT.

The count of this clone is one. The chain combines TRBV30 with TRBJ1-1, with TRBD1 matching 7 bases. The J segment lost 8 bases and the V segment lost 0 bases, leaving 18 bases of the junction unmatched. There are 17 residues in the CDR3. The germline V gene encodes CDR1 GTSNPN and CDR2 SVGIG (reference sequence). CDR3 nucleotide sequence: TGTGCCTGGAGTGTACGAAGGACAGGCGTAGTAAGGGGAGAAGCTTTCTTT. It translates to CAWSVRRTGVVRGEAFF. The variable domain in full, completed from reference TRBV30 and TRBJ1-1, reads SQTIHQWPATLVQPVGSPLSLECTVEGTSNPNLYWYRQAAGRGLQLLFYSVGIGQISSEVPQNLSASRPQDRQFILSSKKLLLSDSGFYLCAWSVRRTGVVRGEAFFGQGTRLTVV.

V gene TRBV9 combines with J gene TRBJ2-7, with D perhaps TRBD2 (6 bases). The length of the CDR3 is 14 residues. Per the germline V gene, CDR1 is SGDLS and CDR2 is YYNGEE. V lost 3 bases, J lost 2 bases, and 12 bases lay in between. CDR3 in DNA: TGTGCCAGCAGCGCTACTAGCCCACCCTACGAGCAGTACTTC. Protein product: CASSATSPPYEQYF.

For this clone: Its ends do not fully match the called genes, so a read error is possible. The gene calls are TRBV7-7 and TRBJ2-6, with D perhaps TRBD1 (5 bases). The germline V gene has CDR1 SSHAT and CDR2 FNYEAQ (reference sequence). This CDR3 has 15 amino acids. In nucleotides, the CDR3 is TGTGCTAGCAGCTTAGACAGCTCTGGGGCCAACGTCCTGACTTTC. Its translation is CASSLDSSGANVLTF.

V and J are TRBV6-1 and TRBJ2-7; D possibly corresponds to TRBD1 (6 bases). The CDR3 is 13 amino acids. V lost 2 bases and J lost 9, with 14 bases in between. In germline, CDR1 is MNHNS, CDR2 SASEGT. The CDR3, as DNA: TGTGCCAGCAGTGAATTGCAGGGGCAGGGGCAGTACTTC. Its translation: CASSELQGQGQYF.